The 15 T cell receptor beta chains reported below all come from one sample, sequenced in a study of breast tumors, draining lymph nodes, adjacent tissues. The lymph nodes were axillary draining lymph nodes from breast cancer patients. MiXCR, applied by TCRdb to the multiplex PCR reads, yields one record per CDR3 protein. The sample contains 85,000 to 130,000 distinct CDR3 sequences, 21% of which appear only once. Sequencing was done on a sample of axillary lymph node tissue. The origin of the receptors is a female donor with breast cancer. Some clones in this sample may be carry-over from other donors' samples.

The V and J genes are TRBV20-1 and TRBJ2-7; the D gene is possibly TRBD2 (5 bases). Trimming left V 1 base short and J 6 bases short, with 10 bases between. CDR1 is DFQATT and CDR2 is SNEGSKA in the germline V gene (reference sequence). The CDR3 runs to 12 residues. The CDR3 here is CSARAAGVEQYF. In DNA form, the CDR3 reads TGCAGTGCTAGAGCAGCCGGGGTCGAGCAGTACTTC.

This clonotype was detected ten times or more. The chain carries TRBV4-1 and TRBJ1-2; 8 nucleotides match TRBD1. CDR1 and CDR2 (germline): MGHRA, YSYEKL. CDR3 length: 15 amino acids. V lost 7 bases, J lost 2 bases, and 9 bases stayed unmatched. The CDR3 spells CASNHPGQANYGYTF. CDR3 nucleotide sequence: TGCGCCAGCAACCACCCGGGACAGGCAAACTATGGCTACACCTTC.

This clonotype was seen ten or more times. The V call is TRBV5-6, the J call TRBJ2-7; D assignment may be TRBD1 or TRBD2 (5 bases each). The CDR3 has 12 residues. V shed 0 bases and J shed 7 bases, with 8 bases lying between them. Germline CDR1 is SGHDT and CDR2 is YYEEEE. The CDR3 sequence is CASSLGWGEQYF. CDR3 nucleotides: TGTGCCAGCAGCTTGGGTTGGGGGGAGCAGTACTTC.

This clonotype was counted many times. The J gene is TRBJ2-1, the V gene TRBV10-3, with 11 nucleotides matching TRBD1. CDR3 size: 14 residues. Germline assignment: CDR1 ENHRY and CDR2 SYGVKD. The V gene end was trimmed by 7 bases and the J gene end by 4 bases; junction bases not matched to a gene: 3. This CDR3 is CAIKRDRGYNEQFF. In DNA form, the CDR3 reads TGTGCCATCAAGCGGGACAGGGGGTACAATGAGCAGTTCTTC.

This clonotype was recorded many times. The chain carries TRBV5-6 and TRBJ2-7, with 11 nucleotides matching TRBD1. Germline-derived CDR1 and CDR2 are SGHDT and YYEEEE. Trimming removed 4 bases from V and 2 bases from J; junction bases left unmatched: 2. The CDR3 spans 14 residues. CDR3 region: CASSKGQGAYEQYF. The CDR3, as DNA: TGTGCCAGCAGCAAGGGACAGGGGGCCTACGAGCAGTACTTC.

Concerning this clonotype: Germline and junction disagree at one end, which may indicate a read error. V usage is TRBV6-1 and J usage is TRBJ2-1; 12 bases are shared with TRBD2. CDR3 length: 16 amino acids. Germline V CDR1 and CDR2: MNHNS, SASEGT. The CDR3 DNA reads TGTGCCAGCAGTTCCCGGACTAGCGGGAAATACAATGAGCAGTCCTTC. Its translation: CASSSRTSGKYNEQSF.

This clonotype was seen at least ten times. The rearrangement joins TRBV7-9 to TRBJ1-6; tentatively, D is TRBD1 (5 bases). V gave up 5 bases and J gave up 0 bases, with 5 bases separating them. The CDR3 consists of 14 residues. Germline CDR1 and CDR2: SEHNR and FQNEAQ (reference sequence). The DNA for the CDR3 is TGTGCCAGCAGCGGGGCCTCCTATAATTCACCCCTCCACTTT. Protein: CASSGASYNSPLHF.

A word on this clonotype: A much bigger clone sits one base away, suggesting this may be a read error. The V gene is TRBV20-1, the J gene TRBJ2-2, with TRBD2 as a possible D gene (5 bases). The CDR3 contains 14 residues. The germline V gene has CDR1 DFQATT and CDR2 SNEGSKA (reference sequence). The CDR3 nucleotides read TGCAGTGCTAGGGATACAGCGAACACCGGGGTGCTGTTTTTT. Its translation: CSARDTANTGVLFF.

This clonotype was observed a single time. The V gene is TRBV10-2, the J gene TRBJ1-1; possibly TRBD1 for D (6 bases). Germline CDR1 WSHSY, CDR2 SAAADI. The ends were cut back, 3 bases at V and 5 bases at J, with 13 bases in the middle. This CDR3 has 14 residues. The chain's CDR3 is CASSEGQGLTEAFF. Written as DNA, the CDR3 is TGCGCCAGCAGTGAAGGGCAGGGGTTGACTGAAGCTTTCTTT.

This clonotype was detected many times. V usage is TRBV6-1 and J usage is TRBJ1-4; no clear D gene. Germline assignment: CDR1 MNHNS and CDR2 SASEGT. Deletions cut 7 bases from V and 7 bases from J, with 13 bases between. The CDR3 covers 13 residues. Here the CDR3 reads CASISAETEKLFF. The CDR3 DNA sequence: TGTGCCAGCATCTCGGCAGAGACTGAAAAACTGTTTTTT.

This clonotype was seen at least ten times. The chain is built from TRBV24-1 and TRBJ2-5, with a possible D match to TRBD2 (6 bases). Germline CDR1 reads KGHDR; CDR2 reads SFDVKD. V was pared by 4 bases and J by 3 bases, with 11 bases between. CDR3 length: 14 residues. DNA of the CDR3: TGTGCCACCAGTGACCGGGGAGGAAAAGAGACCCAGTACTTC. It translates to CATSDRGGKETQYF.

This clonotype was seen many times. The chain is built from TRBV4-2 and TRBJ2-3; no clear D. The length of the CDR3 is 15 residues. Germline V CDR1 and CDR2: LGHNA, YNFKEQ. V gave up 1 base and J gave up 5 bases, with 13 bases separating them. Here the CDR3 reads CASSQGPLGIDTQYF. DNA for the CDR3: TGTGCCAGCAGCCAAGGGCCCCTAGGTATAGATACGCAGTATTTT.

This clonotype was seen repeatedly, ten times or more. The genes are TRBV11-2 and TRBJ1-2; possible D gene TRBD1, 5 bases. The V end was cut by 0 bases, the J end by 7 bases, with 12 bases between. Per germline, CDR1 SGHAT and CDR2 FQNNGV. The CDR3 runs to 14 residues. CDR3 residues: CASSLDRQILGYTF. DNA for the CDR3: TGTGCCAGCAGCTTAGACCGACAGATACTTGGCTACACCTTC.

This clonotype was recorded many times. The chain employs TRBV5-5 and TRBJ2-1; D gene ambiguous. CDR1 is SGHKS and CDR2 is YYEKEE in the germline V gene (reference sequence). V lost 2 bases and J lost 4, with 10 bases in between. This CDR3 comprises 14 residues. The CDR3 DNA reads TGTGCCAGCAGCTTTCAGTTCGGATACAATGAGCAGTTCTTC. Protein product: CASSFQFGYNEQFF.

This clonotype was counted many times. DNA for the CDR3: TGTGCCAGCAGCTTAATCGGGGGGGGCACAGATACGCAGTATTTT. Its translation: CASSLIGGGTDTQYF. The chain is built from TRBV7-3 and TRBJ2-3; 8 bases align to TRBD2. The CDR3 is made up of 15 amino acids. With V trimmed by 1 base and J by 1 base, 1 base remained unmatched. Germline V gene data show CDR1 as SGHTA and CDR2 as FQGTGA. Full variable domain (outside the CDR3, taken from reference TRBV7-3 and TRBJ2-3): GAGVSQTPSNKVTEKGKYVELRCDPISGHTALYWYRQSLGQGPEFLIYFQGTGAADDSGLPNDRFFAVRPEGSVSTLKIQRTERGDSAVYLCASSLIGGGTDTQYFGPGTRLTVL.